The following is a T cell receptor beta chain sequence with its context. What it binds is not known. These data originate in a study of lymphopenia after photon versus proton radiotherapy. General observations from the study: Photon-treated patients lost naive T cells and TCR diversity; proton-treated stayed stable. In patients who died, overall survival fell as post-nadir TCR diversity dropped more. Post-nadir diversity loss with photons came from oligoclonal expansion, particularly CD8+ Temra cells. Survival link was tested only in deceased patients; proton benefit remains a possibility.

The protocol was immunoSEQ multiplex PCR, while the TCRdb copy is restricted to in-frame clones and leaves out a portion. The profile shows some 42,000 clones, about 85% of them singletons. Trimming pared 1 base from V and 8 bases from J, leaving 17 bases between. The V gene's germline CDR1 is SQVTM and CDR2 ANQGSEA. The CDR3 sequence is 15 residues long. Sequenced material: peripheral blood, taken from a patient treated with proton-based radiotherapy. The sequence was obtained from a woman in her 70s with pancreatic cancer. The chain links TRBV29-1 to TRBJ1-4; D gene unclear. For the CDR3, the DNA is TGCAGCGTTGAAGCAGCAGACTATAATGAGGAAAAACTGTTTTTT. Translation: CSVEAADYNEEKLFF. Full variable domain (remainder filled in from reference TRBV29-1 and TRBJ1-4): SAVISQKPSRDICQRGTSLTIQCQVDSQVTMMFWYRQQPGQSLTLIATANQGSEATYESGFVIDKFPISRPNLTFSTLTVSNMSPEDSSIYLCSVEAADYNEEKLFFGSGTQLSVL.